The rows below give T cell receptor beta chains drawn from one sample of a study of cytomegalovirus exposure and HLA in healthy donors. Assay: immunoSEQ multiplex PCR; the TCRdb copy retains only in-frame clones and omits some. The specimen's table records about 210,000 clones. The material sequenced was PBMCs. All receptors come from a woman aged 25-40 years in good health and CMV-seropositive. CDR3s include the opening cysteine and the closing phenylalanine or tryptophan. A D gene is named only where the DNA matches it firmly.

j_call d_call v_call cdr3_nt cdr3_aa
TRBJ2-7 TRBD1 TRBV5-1 TGCGCCAGCAGCTTGGGGACAGGGGAAAACGAGCAGTACTTC CASSLGTGENEQYF
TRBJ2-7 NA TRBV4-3 TGCGCCAGCAGCCAAGATAGTAGGGGGAGCTCCTACGAGCAGTACTTC CASSQDSRGSSYEQYF
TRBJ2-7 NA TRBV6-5 TGTGCCAGCAGCCTTTACTACGAGCAGTACTTC CASSLYYEQYF
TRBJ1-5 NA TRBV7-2 TGTGCCAGCAGCTTAGATTGGCTCGCGGGGCCCCAGCATTTT CASSLDWLAGPQHF
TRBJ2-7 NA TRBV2 TGTGCCAGCAGTGAAGCGCTTCTCGGTGAGCAGTACTTC CASSEALLGEQYF
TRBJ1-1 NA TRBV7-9 TGTGCCAGCAGCCCCGACAGGCGGAGGAACACTGAAGCTTTCTTT CASSPDRRRNTEAFF
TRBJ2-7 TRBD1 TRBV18 TGTGCCAGCTCACCTCCGGGACAGGGCGGTGACGAGCAGTACTTC CASSPPGQGGDEQYF
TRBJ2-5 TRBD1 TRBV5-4 TGTGCCAGCAGCCCGACCGGGACAGGATGGGAGACCCAGTACTTC CASSPTGTGWETQYF
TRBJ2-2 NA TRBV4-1 TGCGCCAGCAGCCTAAGACTGGACTATACCGGGGAGCTGTTTTTT CASSLRLDYTGELFF
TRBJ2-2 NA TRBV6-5 TGTGCCAGCAGGGGAGGAGGGTCTCGGACCGGGGAGCTGTTTTTT CASRGGGSRTGELFF
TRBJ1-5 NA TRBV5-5 TGTGCCAGCAGTTTTCAGGGCTTCACTCAGCCCCAGCATTTT CASSFQGFTQPQHF
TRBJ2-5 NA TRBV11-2 TGTGCCAGCAGCCCCGGGGAGACCCAGTACTTC CASSPGETQYF
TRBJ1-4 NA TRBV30 TGTGCCTGGAAACCGGGTCTTTCCACCTCTGAAAAACTGTTTTTT CAWKPGLSTSEKLFF
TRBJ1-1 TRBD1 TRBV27 TGTGCCAGCAGGTGGACAGGAGCAATGAACACTGAAGCTTTCTTT CASRWTGAMNTEAFF
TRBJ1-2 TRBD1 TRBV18 TGTGCCAGCTCACCGGGACAGCCTAACTATGGCTACACCTTC CASSPGQPNYGYTF
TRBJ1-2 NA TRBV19 TGTGCCAGTAGTTTCTCTCCGACGGACTACTATGGCTACACCTTC CASSFSPTDYYGYTF